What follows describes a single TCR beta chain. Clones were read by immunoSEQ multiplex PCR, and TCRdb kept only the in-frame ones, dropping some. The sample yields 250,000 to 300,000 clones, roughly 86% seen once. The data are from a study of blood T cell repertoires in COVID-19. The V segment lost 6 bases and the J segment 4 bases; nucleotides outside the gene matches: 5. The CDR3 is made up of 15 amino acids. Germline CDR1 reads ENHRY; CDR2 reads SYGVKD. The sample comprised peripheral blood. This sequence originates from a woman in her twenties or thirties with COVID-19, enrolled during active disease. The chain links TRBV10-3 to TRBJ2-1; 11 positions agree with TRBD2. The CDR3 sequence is CAISRTSGGYNEQFF. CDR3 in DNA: TGTGCCATCAGCCGCACTAGCGGGGGATACAATGAGCAGTTCTTC.